The sample holds many counts of the clone carrying this T cell receptor (beta chain). What it binds is not known. CDR1 is DFQATT and CDR2 is SNEGSKA in the germline V gene (reference sequence). This CDR3 has 13 residues. The V and J ends lost 3 bases and 4 bases, in that order; junction bases with no gene match: 5. Cells sorted as Tregs were CD4+, CD25+ and CD127-/low. TCRdb redid the calling of the 5' RACE reads with MiXCR, one entry per CDR3 protein. The sample includes some 44,000 distinct CDR3 sequences, less than 25% of them seen just once. Overall study results and limits: The TCR gene usage of tumor memory CD4+ T cells clustered together with blood and lymph node memory CD4+ cells and with lymph node naive CD4+ cells.

This rearrangement joins TRBV20-1 to TRBJ1-1; TRBD1 agrees at 7 bases. The sample consisted of Tregs sorted from blood. This sequence was found in a female donor with breast cancer. The DNA for the CDR3 is TGCAGTGCTAGGGAGGGGGCGCGCACTGAAGCTTTCTTT. Protein sequence: CSAREGARTEAFF.